This entry describes one TCR beta chain. Its antigen remains unknown. These data originate in a study of T cell responses to AZD1222 COVID-19 vaccine. Produced via immunoSEQ multiplex PCR; TCRdb's table is partial and in-frame only. The table has over 110,000 clones, around 94% seen once. Study findings and constraints: As reported, nearly half of all spike-specific TCRs target variant regions that are unmutated. Of the AZD1222 recipients, only five to seven were seropositive at baseline.

The specimen was peripheral blood, collected after recovery from COVID-19. The sequence came from an adult who had recovered from COVID-19.

This CDR3 reads CASSPLAGVNTGELFF. The CDR3 coding sequence is TGTGCCAGCAGCCCCCTAGCGGGAGTTAACACCGGGGAGCTGTTTTTT. This chain joins TRBV7-3 and TRBJ2-2, with 10 bases aligning to TRBD2. After removal of 5 bases from V and 2 bases from J, the junction contained 5 bases not matched to a gene. The CDR3 has 16 residues. The germline CDR1 and CDR2 sequences are SGHTA and FQGTGA.